The clone carrying this T cell receptor (beta chain) was detected ten times or more. Library preparation tagged each individual cDNA molecule with a unique molecular identifier. TCRdb re-derived calls from the RACE reads in MiXCR, one entry per CDR3 protein. The data contain 35,000 to 50,000 distinct CDR3 sequences, 3.5% to 4.5% of them seen just once; the ten biggest clones take up about 1.6%. CDR3 length: 13 residues. From germline, CDR1 is SEHNR and CDR2 FQNEAQ (reference sequence). With 6 bases removed from V and 0 bases from J, the gap between germline ends came to 8 bases. The entry originates in a study of human T cells and chemical hapten exposure. In the study overall: Small differences in pooled library volume mainly drove the variation in TCR yields per sample.

Described time point: healthy volunteer bleed at 2 weeks. Unfractionated whole blood was the source from which total RNA was extracted. The chain uses TRBV7-9 and TRBJ1-1; unclear D gene. The sequencing input was whole blood. The sequence was collected from a female donor in good health. Some clones in this sample may be carry-over from other donors' samples. CDR3 coding DNA: TGTGCCAGCAGGAGTGTGGTGAACACTGAAGCTTTCTTT. Amino acids: CASRSVVNTEAFF.